A selection of T cell receptor beta chains follows, all from one sample in a study of blood T cell repertoires in COVID-19. Here immunoSEQ multiplex PCR was the method, and the copy in TCRdb shows in-frame clones only, minus some. The sample records some 180,000 clones, around four fifths being singletons. Sequences were obtained from peripheral blood. These receptors were collected from a woman older than 75 with COVID-19, enrolled during active disease. The CDR3 runs from the conserved cysteine through the conserved F or W. A D gene is named only where the DNA matches it firmly. Clone size is stated in some rows and not others, as once, few, many or a class when expanded.

V	D	size	J	DNA	CDR3
TRBV7-3	.	.	TRBJ1-4	TGTGCCAGCAGTCTTCAGAGGGGGGAAAAACTGTTTTTT	CASSLQRGEKLFF
TRBV20-1	TRBD2	.	TRBJ2-7	TGCAGCCCAGCTAGCGGGCACGAGCAGTACTTC	CSPASGHEQYF
TRBV28	.	.	TRBJ1-5	TGTGCCAGCAGTGTAGGAGGGGGGGATCGGCCCCAGCATTTT	CASSVGGGDRPQHF
TRBV7-2	TRBD2	once	TRBJ2-3	TGTGCCAGCAGCTTAGTTATTGGGACTAGCGTTACGCAGTATTTT	CASSLVIGTSVTQYF
TRBV2	TRBD2	once	TRBJ2-2	TGTGCCAGCAAGGGAGGGTATAGCACCGGGGAGCTGTTTTTT	CASKGGYSTGELFF
TRBV5-1	TRBD1	.	TRBJ2-3	TGCGCCAGCAGCTTGGAGGGACAGGGAGCAGATACGCAGTATTTT	CASSLEGQGADTQYF
TRBV3-1/TRBV3-2	TRBD2	.	TRBJ2-5	TGTGCCAGCAGCCAAGGGGCGCGGGGGGGCAGGGAGACCCAGTACTTC	CASSQGARGGRETQYF
TRBV19	.	.	TRBJ2-5	TGTGCCAGTAAACAAGGCCCCGAGGTGGAGACCCAGTACTTC	CASKQGPEVETQYF
TRBV20-1	.	.	TRBJ1-5	TGCAGTGCTAGTGACAGTAATCAGCCCCAGCATTTT	CSASDSNQPQHF
TRBV2	TRBD1	.	TRBJ2-3	TGTGCCAGCACTACGGACAGGGGGCCGGCAGATACGCAGTATTTT	CASTTDRGPADTQYF
TRBV5-1	TRBD1	.	TRBJ1-1	TGCGCCAGCAGCTTGGAGGGACAGGGGTTAACTGAAGCTTTCTTT	CASSLEGQGLTEAFF
TRBV11-2	TRBD2	.	TRBJ2-1	TGTGCCAGCAGCCGACTAGCGGGGGGGTCCTACAATGAGCAGTTCTTC	CASSRLAGGSYNEQFF
TRBV5-1	TRBD1	few	TRBJ1-2	TGCGCCAGCAGCTTGGGGACAGGAGGGTCTCTCTCAAACTATGGCTACACCTTC	CASSLGTGGSLSNYGYTF
TRBV4-2	.	.	TRBJ1-6	TGTGCCAGCAGCCAAGATAGACAGCCCAATTCACCCCTCCACTTT	CASSQDRQPNSPLHF
TRBV5-4	TRBD1	.	TRBJ1-3	TGTGCCAGTACCCGGGACAGGGGAGGCTCTGGAAACACCATATATTTT	CASTRDRGGSGNTIYF
TRBV9	.	.	TRBJ1-3	TGTGCCAGCAGCTCTACTGGGGCCTCTGGAAACACCATATATTTT	CASSSTGASGNTIYF
TRBV19	TRBD2	few	TRBJ2-1	TGTGCCAGTACGCCTAGCGGGAGGGCCACGAATGAGCAGTTCTTC	CASTPSGRATNEQFF
TRBV5-6	.	.	TRBJ2-1	TGTGCCAGCAGCTTCTCACAGGGTGACAATGAGCAGTTCTTC	CASSFSQGDNEQFF
TRBV5-8	TRBD2	.	TRBJ2-5	TGTGCCAGCAGCTTAGGCGGACTAGCGGGAGGGCCAGAGACCCAGTACTTC	CASSLGGLAGGPETQYF
TRBV12-3/TRBV12-4	TRBD1	.	TRBJ2-7	TGTGCCAGCAGTGGGACAGGGTCCGAGCAGTACTTC	CASSGTGSEQYF
TRBV28	TRBD2	.	TRBJ2-3	TGTGCCAGCAGTTTCCCTACGGGAGGCAGAAATACGCAGTATTTT	CASSFPTGGRNTQYF
TRBV24-1	TRBD1	.	TRBJ1-5	TGTGCCGCGGGACAGGGGGGTGGCAATCAGCCCCAGCATTTT	CAAGQGGGNQPQHF
TRBV15	TRBD2	.	TRBJ2-2	TGTGCCACCAGCAGAGATTTGCTAGCGGTGGTCGGGGAGCTGTTTTTT	CATSRDLLAVVGELFF
TRBV2	TRBD1	.	TRBJ2-5	TGTGCCAGCAGCACAGGGGGCGAAGAGACCCAGTACTTC	CASSTGGEETQYF
TRBV5-4	TRBD2	few	TRBJ2-7	TGTGCCAGCAGCAGCGGGGGACCTTCCTACGAGCAGTACTTC	CASSSGGPSYEQYF
TRBV19	TRBD2	.	TRBJ2-1	TGTGCCAGTGGCTCCCGGACTAGCGGGAGGGGTGAGCAGTTCTTC	CASGSRTSGRGEQFF
TRBV11-2	TRBD2	few	TRBJ2-4	TGTGCCAGCAGCTTAGGTCCCCGACTAGCGCGAAGGCGCAAAAACATTCAGTACTTC	CASSLGPRLARRRKNIQYF
TRBV15	TRBD1	.	TRBJ2-1	TGTGCCACCAGCAGAGAAGGCAGGGGGTTCTCCTACAATGAGCAGTTCTTC	CATSREGRGFSYNEQFF
TRBV4-2	TRBD1	once	TRBJ1-3	TGTGCCAGCAGCCAAGCCGGCCAGGGGGTGGCCCTCTCTGGAAACACCATATATTTT	CASSQAGQGVALSGNTIYF
TRBV11-2	TRBD2	once	TRBJ2-3	TGTGCCAGCAGCTTAGTAAGACTAGCGGGGGAAACGCAGTATTTT	CASSLVRLAGETQYF
TRBV28	.	.	TRBJ1-5	TGTGCCAGCAGCTTTCATTTGCAGGGTCGTGGTCAGCCCCAGCATTTT	CASSFHLQGRGQPQHF
TRBV10-3	.	.	TRBJ2-1	TGTGCCACCGGGAGCCTCTCGGGGCACAATGAGCAGTTCTTC	CATGSLSGHNEQFF
TRBV3-1/TRBV3-2	TRBD2	.	TRBJ2-1	TGTGCCAGCAGCCAAGCCGGGAGGGAGCAGTTCTTC	CASSQAGREQFF
TRBV6-1	.	.	TRBJ2-7	TGTGCCAGCAGTGAAGCTGCGGGAATGGACGAGCAGTACTTC	CASSEAAGMDEQYF
TRBV15	.	few	TRBJ1-2	TGTGCCACCAGCGGGGGGGGCTATGGCTACACCTTC	CATSGGGYGYTF
TRBV9	.	once	TRBJ2-1	TGTGCCAGCAGCTTGCGTGGGGGGGCCGTAAATGTGCAGTTCTTC	CASSLRGGAVNVQFF
TRBV9	TRBD1	.	TRBJ1-3	TGTGCCAGCAGCGCTATACAGGGGGCCACTGGAAACACCATATATTTT	CASSAIQGATGNTIYF
TRBV19	.	.	TRBJ1-4	TGTGCCAGCACTCGAAACCTGGCGGGCAATGAAAAACTGTTTTTT	CASTRNLAGNEKLFF
TRBV6-5	.	.	TRBJ1-1	TGTGCCAGCAGTTACTCGGGGGCGATGAACACTGAAGCTTTCTTT	CASSYSGAMNTEAFF
TRBV3-1/TRBV3-2	.	.	TRBJ2-1	TGTGCCAGCAGCCTCCTTTTACAAACTAGGGCTCCCTTCTTC	CASSLLLQTRAPFF